These T cell receptor beta chains were read from a single sample in a study of blood T cell repertoires in COVID-19. Some clones are missing from TCRdb's copy, which holds only in-frame ones; the method was immunoSEQ multiplex PCR. Among about 110,000 clones listed, around 83% were seen once. Sequencing was performed on peripheral blood. These receptors all come from an older woman with acute or convalescent COVID-19. Both conserved end residues are part of each CDR3. A D gene is named only where the DNA matches it firmly. A clone size is listed for some rows: how often the clone was seen (once, few, many), or a class if it is expanded.

V	J	length	D	size	CDR3	DNA
TRBV5-1	TRBJ1-2	14	.	.	CASSLEGGNYGYTF	TGCGCCAGCAGCTTGGAAGGAGGGAACTATGGCTACACCTTC
TRBV11-2	TRBJ2-2	15	.	.	CASSFLGGRTGELFF	TGTGCCAGCAGCTTCCTCGGGGGGCGGACCGGGGAGCTGTTTTTT
TRBV28	TRBJ1-1	15	.	.	CASSLTPGGYTEAFF	TGTGCCAGCAGTTTAACCCCGGGGGGCTACACTGAAGCTTTCTTT
TRBV11-2	TRBJ1-1	13	.	.	CASSLARGTEAFF	TGTGCCAGCAGCTTAGCCCGGGGTACTGAAGCTTTCTTT
TRBV3-1/TRBV3-2	TRBJ1-3	15	TRBD1	.	CASSRQGARGNTIYF	TGTGCCAGCAGCCGGCAGGGGGCAAGGGGAAACACCATATATTTT
TRBV7-3	TRBJ1-6	13	.	.	CASSLQGGSPLHF	TGTGCCAGCAGCTTACAGGGCGGTTCACCCCTCCACTTT
TRBV5-4	TRBJ2-1	13	.	few	CASSLYGGNEQFF	TGTGCCAGCAGCTTGTATGGAGGGAATGAGCAGTTCTTC
TRBV6-5	TRBJ2-1	14	.	.	CASSMGPTGNEQFF	TGTGCCAGCAGCATGGGGCCGACAGGCAATGAGCAGTTCTTC
TRBV2	TRBJ2-1	16	TRBD1	.	CASSEADRVKKNEQFF	TGTGCCAGCAGTGAGGCCGACAGGGTAAAGAAAAATGAGCAGTTCTTC
TRBV6-6	TRBJ2-2	14	.	.	CASRSYRLSGELFF	TGTGCCAGCAGGTCCTACCGTTTATCCGGGGAGCTGTTTTTT
TRBV6-2/TRBV6-3	TRBJ1-5	14	.	few	CASSPNFSNQPQHF	TGTGCCAGCAGTCCGAACTTTAGCAATCAGCCCCAGCATTTT
TRBV5-1	TRBJ2-5	15	.	.	CASSLGGQHEETQYF	TGCGCCAGCAGCTTGGGCGGCCAGCACGAAGAGACCCAGTACTTC
TRBV5-1	TRBJ2-5	12	TRBD1	.	CASDRDRETQYF	TGCGCCAGCGACCGGGACAGAGAGACCCAGTACTTC
TRBV2	TRBJ1-2	14	.	.	CASTRGGGASFYTF	TGTGCCAGCACCCGAGGGGGGGGCGCGTCCTTTTACACCTTC
TRBV7-3	TRBJ1-1	15	TRBD1	.	CASSTGPTGLTEAFF	TGTGCCAGCAGCACCGGCCCGACAGGGCTGACTGAAGCTTTCTTT